The sequence of this TCR beta chain was determined in a study of spatial heterogeneity in lung cancer (dated by TCRdb to between 2018 and 2021). In the study overall: Beta-chain transcripts were consistently detected in greater numbers than alpha-chain transcripts, which likely reflected higher beta-chain transcript abundance. In the raw uncorrected reads, each unique combination of TCR and UMI appeared more than ten times on average. The study quantitatively compared TCR alpha and beta repertoires across multiple tumor regions, matched nontumor lung and blood in non-small cell lung cancer. Nonsynonymous mutation counts, determined by whole-exome sequencing of tumor tissue, were related to features of the TCR repertoire. Both alpha and beta chains were TCR-sequenced in 200 to 250 tumor regions, 64 matched nontumor lung samples and around 50 PBMC samples obtained at surgery.

This clonotype was detected ten times or more. This receptor's antigen is unknown. One base away there is no much larger clone; base qualities are not given. Read against the paper, the sample's time point label means: sample taken at primary tumor resection. Samples were obtained from over 70 patients with early-stage, untreated non-small cell lung cancer from the lung TRACERx cohort. TCR sequencing used whole RNA extracted from tumor and nontumor lung tissue, or from cryopreserved PBMC samples, without cell sorting. Patients were selected for TCR sequencing only if sufficient RNA was available from at least two tumor regions. Findings and caveats that apply to the study as a whole: Ubiquitous expanded tumor TCRs showed up in blood more often at tumor resection than at routine follow-up. Confirming at a functional level the hypothesis that regional TCRs recognize regional mutations was considered to require additional single-cell paired TCR alpha and beta sequencing.

The library was built by means of 5' RACE. The reads were generated on a NextSeq 500. To allow correction of PCR and sequencing errors, the TCR library protocol tagged every TCR cDNA molecule with a unique molecular identifier. The paper's processing steps were these. Decombinator tools were used for TCR identification, UMI-based error correction and CDR3 extraction. Expanded TCRs were defined as those above a frequency of 2 per 1,000, corresponding to the top 1% of the tumor frequency distribution. Renyi diversity was calculated using the R vegan package after each repertoire was subsampled 100 times to 5,000 TCRs. CDR3 similarity networks were built from amino acid triplet string-kernel similarity, connecting CDR3s with pairwise similarity above 0.82. TCRdb handled the public reads itself, with Q25 trimming in fastp and clone calling in MiXCR, and kept productive beta chains. Here each entry gathers all rows of one CDR3 protein and keeps the most common genes and DNA. TCRdb assigned the V and J calls; the authors' analysis was not used. The sample yields fewer than 15,000 distinct CDR3 sequences; approximately 4% were counted once. The ten top clones hold more than 40% of the sample.

Measured from the cysteine to the phenylalanine, the CDR3 is 14 residues long. The CDR3 DNA has 42 bases and is translated from base 1. Looking up the germline V gene yields CDR1 KGHDR and CDR2 SFDVKD. V and J are truncated by 5 bases and 2 bases respectively, leaving an intervening sequence of 8 bases. The sequencing here drew on PBMCs, taken at surgery. The TCR sequence derives from a male donor with early-stage non-small cell lung cancer. The rearranged chain carries TRBV24-1 and TRBJ2-2; a tentative D call is TRBD1 (6 bases match). The CDR3 sequence is CATSAGQNTGELFF. DNA sequence: TGTGCCACCAGTGCGGGACAAAACACCGGGGAGCTGTTTTTT.